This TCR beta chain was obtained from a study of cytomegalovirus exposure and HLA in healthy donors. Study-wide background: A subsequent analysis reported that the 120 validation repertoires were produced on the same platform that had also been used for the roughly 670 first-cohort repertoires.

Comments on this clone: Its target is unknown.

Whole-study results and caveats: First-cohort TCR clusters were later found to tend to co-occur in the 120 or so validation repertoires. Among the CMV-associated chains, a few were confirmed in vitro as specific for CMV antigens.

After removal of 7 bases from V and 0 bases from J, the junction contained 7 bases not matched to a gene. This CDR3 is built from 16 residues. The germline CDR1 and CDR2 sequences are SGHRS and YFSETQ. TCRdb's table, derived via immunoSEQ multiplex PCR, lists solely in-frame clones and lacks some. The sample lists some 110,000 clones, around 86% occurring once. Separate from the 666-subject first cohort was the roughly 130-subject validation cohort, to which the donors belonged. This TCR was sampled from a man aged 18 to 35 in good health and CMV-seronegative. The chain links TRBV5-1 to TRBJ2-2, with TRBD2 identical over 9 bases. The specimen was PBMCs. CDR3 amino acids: CASGVIAGANTGELFF. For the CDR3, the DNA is TGCGCCAGCGGGGTAATAGCGGGGGCGAACACCGGGGAGCTGTTTTTT. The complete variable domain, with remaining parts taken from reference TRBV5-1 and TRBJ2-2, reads KAGVTQTPRYLIKTRGQQVTLSCSPISGHRSVSWYQQTPGQGLQFLFEYFSETQRNKGNFPGRFSGRQFSNSRSEMNVSTLELGDSALYLCASGVIAGANTGELFFGEGSRLTVL.